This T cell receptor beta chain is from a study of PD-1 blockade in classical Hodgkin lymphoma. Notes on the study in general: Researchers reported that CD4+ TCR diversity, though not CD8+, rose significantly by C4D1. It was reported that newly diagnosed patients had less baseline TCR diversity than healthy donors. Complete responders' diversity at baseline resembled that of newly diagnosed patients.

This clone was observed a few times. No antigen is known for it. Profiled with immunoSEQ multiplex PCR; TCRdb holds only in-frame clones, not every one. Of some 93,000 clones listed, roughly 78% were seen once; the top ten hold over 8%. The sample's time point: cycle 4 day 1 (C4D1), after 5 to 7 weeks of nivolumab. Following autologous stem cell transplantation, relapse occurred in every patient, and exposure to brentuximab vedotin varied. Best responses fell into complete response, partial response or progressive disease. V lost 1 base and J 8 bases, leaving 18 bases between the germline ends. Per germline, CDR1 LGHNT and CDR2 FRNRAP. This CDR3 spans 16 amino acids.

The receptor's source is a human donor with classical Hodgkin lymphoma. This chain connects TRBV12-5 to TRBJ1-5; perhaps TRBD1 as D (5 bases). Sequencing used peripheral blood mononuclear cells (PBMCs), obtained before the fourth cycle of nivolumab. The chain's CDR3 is CASGLGTRVNGEPQHF. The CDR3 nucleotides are TGTGCTAGTGGTTTGGGGACAAGGGTGAATGGGGAGCCCCAGCATTTT.